The 19 T cell receptor beta chains below all came from one sample that was sequenced in a study. TCRdb analysed the RT-PCR reads with MiXCR anew, one entry per CDR3 protein. The data hold about 680,000 distinct CDR3 sequences, with approximately 14% observed a single time. The specimen sequenced was memory CD4+ T cells from blood. The receptors shown here come from a female donor in good health, serving as a healthy control.

The V and J genes are TRBV4-1 and TRBJ1-1, with D uncertain. The CDR3 has 16 amino acids. The germline V and J ends were trimmed by 2 bases and 1 base, with 14 bases remaining between them. Germline CDR1 MGHRA, CDR2 YSYEKL. The CDR3 coding sequence is TGCGCCAGCAGCCAAAGGCCCGAAATTCGGAACACTGAAGCTTTCTTT. Protein: CASSQRPEIRNTEAFF.

This clonotype was seen repeatedly, ten times or more. The chain joins TRBV5-1 to TRBJ1-1; D may be TRBD1 (5 bases). CDR3 length: 15 amino acids. Trimming left V 4 bases short and J 0 bases short, with 13 bases between. Germline assignment: CDR1 SGHRS and CDR2 YFSETQ. CDR3 region: CASSPGGGLNTEAFF. DNA of the CDR3: TGCGCCAGCAGCCCGGGGGGGGGGTTGAACACTGAAGCTTTCTTT.

This clonotype was seen ten or more times. V usage is TRBV7-9 and J usage is TRBJ2-7; TRBD2 matches 8 bases. Germline assignment: CDR1 SEHNR and CDR2 FQNEAQ (reference sequence). With 3 bases clipped from V and 7 bases from J, the junction kept 11 bases outside the gene matches. The CDR3 is 15 amino acids. The CDR3 loop is CASSFSGTKEGEQYF. The CDR3, as DNA: TGTGCCAGCAGCTTTAGCGGGACCAAGGAGGGGGAGCAGTACTTC.

This clonotype turned up a few times. J is TRBJ1-1 and V is TRBV20-1; D gene uncertain. The ends were cut back, 5 bases at V and 8 bases at J, with 12 bases in the middle. The CDR3 consists of 11 residues. Germline V gene data show CDR1 as DFQATT and CDR2 as SNEGSKA (reference sequence). The CDR3 protein is CSASGRKEAFF. DNA for the CDR3: TGCAGTGCTTCCGGGAGGAAAGAAGCTTTCTTT.

This clonotype has only a few counts. The chain recombines TRBV9 with TRBJ2-1; D gene ambiguous. The V end lost 0 bases, the J end lost 0 bases, and 10 bases lay between the germline ends. Looked up from germline, CDR1 is SGDLS and CDR2 is YYNGEE. CDR3 length equals 16 residues. This CDR3 reads CASSVAPQSSYNEQFF. The CDR3, as DNA: TGTGCCAGCAGCGTAGCCCCCCAAAGCTCCTACAATGAGCAGTTCTTC.

The genes are TRBV6-1 and TRBJ2-7; D remains unclear. The germline V gene has CDR1 MNHNS and CDR2 SASEGT. V was shortened by 3 bases and J by 0 bases, with 9 bases between the two germline ends. The length of the CDR3 is 14 residues. CDR3 sequence reads: CASSDKAISYEQYF. In DNA form, the CDR3 reads TGTGCCAGCAGTGATAAGGCTATCTCCTACGAGCAGTACTTC.

The sample holds a few counts of this clonotype. V and J are TRBV20-1 and TRBJ1-5; D is perhaps TRBD1 (6 bases). The CDR3 is 16 residues long. The germline V gene encodes CDR1 DFQATT and CDR2 SNEGSKA (reference sequence). V was cut by 6 bases and J by 4 bases, with 22 bases left in between. The CDR3 loop reads CSAVTPLGQLNQPQHF. CDR3 nucleotide sequence: TGCAGTGCAGTTACCCCACTTGGACAGCTAAATCAGCCCCAGCATTTT.

The sample holds a few counts of this clonotype. The gene calls are TRBV20-1 and TRBJ1-2; D is unresolved. The length of the CDR3 is 14 residues. In germline, CDR1 is DFQATT, CDR2 SNEGSKA (reference sequence). Trimming removed 0 bases from V and 10 bases from J, with 18 bases in between. The CDR3 spells CSARDHGVRQVYTF. The CDR3 DNA is TGCAGTGCTAGAGATCACGGGGTGCGACAAGTCTACACCTTC.

This clonotype was recorded at least ten times. This chain uses TRBV6-5 with TRBJ2-7; D is tentatively TRBD1 or TRBD2 (5 bases each). The V gene's germline CDR1 is MNHEY and CDR2 SVGAGI. The CDR3 loop spans 11 amino acids. Trimming took 9 bases from V and 3 from J, leaving 9 bases between them. The CDR3 DNA reads TGTGCCAGTCGGGGCTACTACGAGCAGTACTTC. Residues: CASRGYYEQYF.

This clonotype has ten or more counts. The chain is built from TRBV7-9 and TRBJ2-7; 7 nucleotides agree with TRBD1. CDR3 size: 14 residues. V was pared by 4 bases and J by 0 bases, with 3 bases of the junction left unmatched. Per germline, CDR1 SEHNR and CDR2 FQNEAQ (reference sequence). CDR3 bases: TGTGCCAGCAGCTATGAGGGGGCCTCCTACGAGCAGTACTTC. This codes for CASSYEGASYEQYF.

In its sample, this clonotype was seen many times. This sequence joins TRBV12-3 or TRBV12-4 and TRBJ1-1; possible D gene TRBD1, 5 bases. The CDR3 runs 14 residues. V shed 6 bases and J shed 4 bases, with 15 bases lying between them. CDR3 residues: CASRSQGRGTEAFF. CDR3 DNA: TGTGCCAGCAGATCTCAGGGAAGAGGCACTGAAGCTTTCTTT.

This clonotype was detected many times. The chain is built from TRBV4-3 and TRBJ2-3; D uncertain. The germline CDR1 and CDR2 sequences are LGHNA and YSLEER. With 0 bases removed from V and 4 bases from J, the gap between germline ends came to 8 bases. The CDR3 is made up of 14 amino acids. For the CDR3, the DNA is TGCGCCAGCAGCCAAGATGGGTACTCAGATACGCAGTATTTT. Protein product: CASSQDGYSDTQYF.

This chain joins TRBV7-3 and TRBJ2-1; D unresolved. Trimming pared 6 bases from V and 8 bases from J, leaving 17 bases between. This CDR3 region has 14 residues. CDR1 is SGHTA, CDR2 FQGTGA, per germline. The CDR3 coding sequence is TGTGCCAGCAGTCAAAATCCTAATTGGGATGAGCAGTTCTTC. Protein sequence: CASSQNPNWDEQFF.

This chain joins TRBV18 and TRBJ2-7, with 8 positions matching TRBD2. Germline trimming cut 2 bases from V and 5 bases from J; bases unmatched to any gene: 5. Germline V gives CDR1 KGHSH, CDR2 LQKENI. CDR3 length: 14 residues. This chain's CDR3 is CASSPGGRSHEQYF. The CDR3 DNA sequence: TGTGCCAGCTCACCAGGCGGGAGGAGCCACGAGCAGTACTTC.

There are a few counts of this clonotype. The CDR3 region is CASSDRAYGVEAFF. The CDR3 DNA reads as TGTGCCAGCAGTGACAGGGCCTACGGCGTTGAAGCTTTCTTT. The chain couples TRBV12-3 or TRBV12-4 to TRBJ1-1, with 7 bases aligning to TRBD1. This CDR3 has 14 amino acids. With V trimmed by 5 bases and J by 7 bases, 10 bases remained unmatched.

The rearrangement links TRBV20-1 to TRBJ2-5, with TRBD2 matching 8 bases. With V trimmed by 7 bases and J by 2 bases, 9 bases remained unmatched. CDR1 and CDR2 from the germline V gene are DFQATT and SNEGSKA (reference sequence). The CDR3 totals 14 residues. The CDR3 sequence is CSVAGGPTQETQYF. CDR3 bases: TGCAGTGTTGCGGGAGGCCCGACACAAGAGACCCAGTACTTC.

In this sample, this clonotype turned up many times. This rearrangement joins TRBV7-9 to TRBJ2-5; possible D gene TRBD1, 6 bases. CDR1 and CDR2 from the germline V gene are SEHNR and FQNEAQ (reference sequence). The V end was cut by 7 bases, the J end by 2 bases, with 14 bases between. This CDR3 spans 14 amino acids. Here the CDR3 reads CASTEGQGQETQYF. The CDR3 nucleotides read TGTGCCAGCACCGAGGGGCAGGGGCAAGAGACCCAGTACTTC.

Ten or more counts support this clonotype. The rearrangement uses TRBV6-5 and TRBJ2-6; D is tentatively TRBD1 or TRBD2 (5 bases each). Between the trimmed V and J ends, which lost 4 bases and 0 bases, there was a span of 16 bases. The CDR3 has 18 residues. CDR1 and CDR2 from the germline V gene are MNHEY and SVGAGI. The CDR3, as DNA: TGTGCCAGCAGTTCCCGGGACGGAGGCTTCTCTGGGGCCAACGTCCTGACTTTC. Translation: CASSSRDGGFSGANVLTF.

This clonotype was observed many times. This chain links TRBV29-1 with TRBJ1-1, with D possibly TRBD1 on 5 matching bases. The germline CDR1 and CDR2 sequences are SQVTM and ANQGSEA. V was pared by 7 bases and J by 5 bases, with 14 bases between. This CDR3 is built from 12 residues. The CDR3 here is CSGRDQGTEAFF. The CDR3 DNA reads as TGCAGCGGCCGGGACCAAGGAACTGAAGCTTTCTTT.